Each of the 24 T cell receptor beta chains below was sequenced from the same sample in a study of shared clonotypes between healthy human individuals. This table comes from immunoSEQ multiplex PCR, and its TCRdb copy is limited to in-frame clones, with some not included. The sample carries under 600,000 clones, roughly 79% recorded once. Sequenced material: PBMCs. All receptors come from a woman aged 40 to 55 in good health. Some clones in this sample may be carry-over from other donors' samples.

Written as DNA, the CDR3 is TGTGCCAGCAGTGAAATAAACAGTCGCACTGAAGCTTTCTTT. It specifies CASSEINSRTEAFF. This rearrangement joins TRBV6-1 to TRBJ1-1, with D unresolved. The length of the CDR3 is 14 residues. V was cut by 2 bases and J by 4 bases, with 11 bases left in between. Germline-derived CDR1 and CDR2 are MNHNS and SASEGT.

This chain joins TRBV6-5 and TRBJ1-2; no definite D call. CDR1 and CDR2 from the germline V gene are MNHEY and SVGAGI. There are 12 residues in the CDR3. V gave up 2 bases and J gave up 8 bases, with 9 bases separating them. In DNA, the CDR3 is TGTGCCAGCAGTTACCCGAAAGGGGGCTACACCTTC. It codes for CASSYPKGGYTF.

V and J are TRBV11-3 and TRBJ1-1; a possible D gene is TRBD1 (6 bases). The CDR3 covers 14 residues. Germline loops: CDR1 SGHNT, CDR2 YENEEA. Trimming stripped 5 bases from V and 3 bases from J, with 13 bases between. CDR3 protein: CASSHAGQYTEAFF. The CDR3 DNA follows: TGTGCCAGCAGCCACGCCGGACAGTACACTGAAGCTTTCTTT.

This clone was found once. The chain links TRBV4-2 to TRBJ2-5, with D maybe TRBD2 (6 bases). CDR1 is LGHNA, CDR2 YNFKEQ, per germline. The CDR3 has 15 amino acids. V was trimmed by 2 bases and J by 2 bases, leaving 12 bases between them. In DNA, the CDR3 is TGTGCCAGCAGCCAAAAAGCGGGCCCACAAGAGACCCAGTACTTC. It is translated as CASSQKAGPQETQYF.

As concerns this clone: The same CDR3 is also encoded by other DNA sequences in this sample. The CDR3 DNA sequence: TGTGCCAGCAGCTTGGTGGGTGAGCAGTTCTTC. Translating it yields CASSLVGEQFF. The genes are TRBV7-8 and TRBJ2-1; D is ambiguous. This CDR3 has 11 amino acids. Trimming took off 3 bases at V and 9 bases at J, with 6 bases between the two ends. Germline loops: CDR1 SGHVS, CDR2 FQNEAQ.

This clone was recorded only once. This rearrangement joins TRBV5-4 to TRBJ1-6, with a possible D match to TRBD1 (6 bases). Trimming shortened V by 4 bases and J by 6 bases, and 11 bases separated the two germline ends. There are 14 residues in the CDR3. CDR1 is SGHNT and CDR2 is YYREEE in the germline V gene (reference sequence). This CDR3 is CASSIRDINSPLHF. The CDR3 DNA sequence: TGTGCCAGCAGCATCCGGGACATTAATTCACCCCTCCACTTT.

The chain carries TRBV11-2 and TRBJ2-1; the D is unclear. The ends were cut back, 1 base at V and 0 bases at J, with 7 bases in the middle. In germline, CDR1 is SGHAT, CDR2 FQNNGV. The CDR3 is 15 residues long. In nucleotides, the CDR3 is TGTGCCAGCAGCTTAGTCTACGCCTCCTACAATGAGCAGTTCTTC. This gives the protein CASSLVYASYNEQFF.

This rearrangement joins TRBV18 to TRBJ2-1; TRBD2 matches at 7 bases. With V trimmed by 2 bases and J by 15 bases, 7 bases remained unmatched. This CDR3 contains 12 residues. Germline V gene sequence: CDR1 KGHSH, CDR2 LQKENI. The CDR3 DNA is TGTGCCAGCTCACCAGGAGCGGGATACTTGTTCTTC. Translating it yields CASSPGAGYLFF.

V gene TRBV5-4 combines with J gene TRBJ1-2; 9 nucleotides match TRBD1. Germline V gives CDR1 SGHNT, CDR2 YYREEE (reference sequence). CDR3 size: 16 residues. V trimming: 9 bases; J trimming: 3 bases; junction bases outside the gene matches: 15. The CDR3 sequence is CATTRDRGFGDYGYTF. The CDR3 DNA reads TGTGCCACCACCCGCGACAGGGGGTTCGGTGACTATGGCTACACCTTC.

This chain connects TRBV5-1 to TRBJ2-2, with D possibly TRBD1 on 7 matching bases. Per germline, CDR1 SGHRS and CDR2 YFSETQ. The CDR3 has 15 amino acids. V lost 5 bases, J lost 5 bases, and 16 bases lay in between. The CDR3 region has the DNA TGCGCCAGCAGTTGGGGGGACAGCCAGACCGGGGAGCTGTTTTTT. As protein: CASSWGDSQTGELFF.

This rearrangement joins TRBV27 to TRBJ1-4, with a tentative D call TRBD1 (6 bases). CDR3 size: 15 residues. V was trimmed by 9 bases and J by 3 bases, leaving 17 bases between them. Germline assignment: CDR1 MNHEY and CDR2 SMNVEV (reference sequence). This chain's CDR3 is CASRPGAGANEKLFF. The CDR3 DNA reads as TGTGCCAGTCGACCGGGGGCGGGGGCTAATGAAAAACTGTTTTTT.

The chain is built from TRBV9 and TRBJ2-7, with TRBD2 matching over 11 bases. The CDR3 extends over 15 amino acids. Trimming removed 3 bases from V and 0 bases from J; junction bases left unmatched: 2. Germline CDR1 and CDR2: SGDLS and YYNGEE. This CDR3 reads CASSETSGSSYEQYF. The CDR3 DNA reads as TGTGCCAGCAGCGAAACTAGCGGGAGCTCCTACGAGCAGTACTTC.

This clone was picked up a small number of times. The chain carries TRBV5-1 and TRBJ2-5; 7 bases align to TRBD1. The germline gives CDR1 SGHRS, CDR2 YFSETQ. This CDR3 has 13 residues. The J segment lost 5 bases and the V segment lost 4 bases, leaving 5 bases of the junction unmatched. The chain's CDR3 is CASSAQGDETQYF. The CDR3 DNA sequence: TGCGCCAGCAGCGCTCAGGGGGATGAGACCCAGTACTTC.

CDR3 DNA sequence: TGTGCCAGCAGTGATTTCCGTTGGGGGGCCGGGCGCAATGAGCAGTTCTTC. This encodes CASSDFRWGAGRNEQFF. V usage is TRBV27 and J usage is TRBJ2-1; the D gene could be TRBD1 or TRBD2 (6 bases each). The CDR3 runs 17 residues. CDR1 is MNHEY and CDR2 is SMNVEV in the germline V gene (reference sequence). Trimming shortened V by 5 bases and J by 6 bases, and 23 bases separated the two germline ends.

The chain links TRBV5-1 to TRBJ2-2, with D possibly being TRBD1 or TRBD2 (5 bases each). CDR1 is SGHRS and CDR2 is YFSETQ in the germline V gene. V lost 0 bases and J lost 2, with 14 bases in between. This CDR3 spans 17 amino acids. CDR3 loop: CASSLGGAGYNTGELFF. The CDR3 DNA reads TGCGCCAGCAGCTTGGGAGGGGCTGGCTATAACACCGGGGAGCTGTTTTTT.

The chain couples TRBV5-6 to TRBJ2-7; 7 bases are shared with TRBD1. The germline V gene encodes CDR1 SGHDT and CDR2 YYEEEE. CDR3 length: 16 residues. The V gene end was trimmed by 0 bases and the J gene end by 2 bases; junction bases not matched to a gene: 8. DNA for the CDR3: TGTGCCAGCAGCTTGGTCCACAGGGGCCATACCTACGAGCAGTACTTC. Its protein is CASSLVHRGHTYEQYF.

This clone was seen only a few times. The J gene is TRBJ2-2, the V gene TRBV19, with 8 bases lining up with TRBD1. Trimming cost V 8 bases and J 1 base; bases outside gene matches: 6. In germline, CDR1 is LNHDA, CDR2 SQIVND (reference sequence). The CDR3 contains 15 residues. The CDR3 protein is CASLTGTGNTGELFF. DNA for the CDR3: TGTGCCAGTCTAACCGGGACAGGGAACACCGGGGAGCTGTTTTTT.

CDR3 nucleotide sequence: TGTGCCAGTAGTGGACTGCTCAATGAAAAACTGTTTTTT. Protein sequence: CASSGLLNEKLFF. V is TRBV19 and J is TRBJ1-4; D not certain. The V gene lost 5 bases and the J gene lost 5 bases, with 9 bases spanning the gap. CDR3 size: 13 residues. Germline V CDR1 and CDR2: LNHDA, SQIVND (reference sequence).

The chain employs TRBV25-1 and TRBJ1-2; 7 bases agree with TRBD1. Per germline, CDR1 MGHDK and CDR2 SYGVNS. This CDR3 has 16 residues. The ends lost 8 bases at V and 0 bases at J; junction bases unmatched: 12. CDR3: CASGGPGQHSNYGYTF. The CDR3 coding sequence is TGTGCCAGCGGAGGTCCGGGACAGCATTCTAACTATGGCTACACCTTC.

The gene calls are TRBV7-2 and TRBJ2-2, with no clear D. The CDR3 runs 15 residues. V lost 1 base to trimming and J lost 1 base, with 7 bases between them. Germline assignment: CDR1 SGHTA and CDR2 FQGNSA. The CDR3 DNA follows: TGTGCCAGCAGCTTAGAGATGGGGAACACCGGGGAGCTGTTTTTT. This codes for CASSLEMGNTGELFF.

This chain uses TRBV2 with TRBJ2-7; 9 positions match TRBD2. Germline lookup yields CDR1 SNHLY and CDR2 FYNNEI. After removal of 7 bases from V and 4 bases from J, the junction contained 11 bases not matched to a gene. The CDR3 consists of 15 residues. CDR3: CASNPAGGLTYEQYF. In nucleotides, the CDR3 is TGTGCCAGCAATCCAGCGGGAGGACTGACATACGAGCAGTACTTC. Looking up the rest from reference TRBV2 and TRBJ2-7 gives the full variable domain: EPEVTQTPSHQVTQMGQEVILRCVPISNHLYFYWYRQILGQKVEFLVSFYNNEISEKSEIFDDQFSVERPDGSNFTLKIRSTKLEDSAMYFCASNPAGGLTYEQYFGPGTRLTVT.

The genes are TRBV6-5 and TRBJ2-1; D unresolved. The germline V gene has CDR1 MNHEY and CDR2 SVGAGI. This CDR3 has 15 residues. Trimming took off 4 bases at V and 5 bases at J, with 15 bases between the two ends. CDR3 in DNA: TGTGCCAGCAGTTTTGTATCGGGTGGGGACAATGAGCAGTTCTTC. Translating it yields CASSFVSGGDNEQFF.

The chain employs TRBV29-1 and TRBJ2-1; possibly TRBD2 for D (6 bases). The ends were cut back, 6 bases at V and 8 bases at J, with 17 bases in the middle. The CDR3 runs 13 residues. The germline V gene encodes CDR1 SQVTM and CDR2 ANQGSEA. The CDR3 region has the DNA TGCAGCGTCGACCGGGAGCATCTTGATGAGCAGTTCTTC. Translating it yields CSVDREHLDEQFF.

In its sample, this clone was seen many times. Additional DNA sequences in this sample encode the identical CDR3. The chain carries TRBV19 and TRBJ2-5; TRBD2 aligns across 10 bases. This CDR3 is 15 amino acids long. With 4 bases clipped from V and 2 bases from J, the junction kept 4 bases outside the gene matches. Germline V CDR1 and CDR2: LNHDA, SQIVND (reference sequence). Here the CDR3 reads CASSKLAGLQETQYF. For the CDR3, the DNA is TGTGCCAGTAGTAAACTAGCGGGACTTCAAGAGACCCAGTACTTC.